What follows are 16 T cell receptor beta chains derived from one specimen sequenced in a study of control samples from healthy donors and cancer patients. The table came from immunoSEQ multiplex PCR; TCRdb's copy has only in-frame clones and leaves some out. The repertoire holds 79,000 or so clones, with about 89% as singletons. Sequencing used PBMCs. Receptors originate from a woman aged 45-60 years with colorectal cancer.

The sample holds one count of this clone. The chain has TRBV12-2 and TRBJ1-6. TRBV12-2 is a documented pseudogene. The CDR3 loop spans 18 amino acids. The CDR3 DNA is TGTGCAAGTCGCTTAGGCGGGACCCACTCCCCCGATAATTCACCCCTCCACTTT. Residues: CASRLGGTHSPDNSPLHF.

This chain links TRBV24-1 with TRBJ2-1, with 11 bases lining up with TRBD2. CDR3 length: 16 residues. Trimming removed 5 bases from V and 7 bases from J; junction bases left unmatched: 9. Germline V gene sequence: CDR1 KGHDR, CDR2 SFDVKD. The CDR3 coding sequence is TGTGCCACCAGTGGCATTAGCGGGGGGGCCGAGAATGAGCAGTTCTTC. It yields the protein CATSGISGGAENEQFF.

The chain recombines TRBV5-4 with TRBJ2-2; tentatively, D is TRBD1 or TRBD2 (5 bases each). The CDR3 loop spans 14 amino acids. Between the trimmed V and J ends, which lost 4 bases and 0 bases, there was a span of 7 bases. Per the germline V gene, CDR1 is SGHNT and CDR2 is YYREEE (reference sequence). The CDR3 reads CASSRDANTGELFF. The CDR3 DNA reads TGTGCCAGCAGCCGGGACGCGAACACCGGGGAGCTGTTTTTT.

The gene calls are TRBV11-3 and TRBJ2-3; D not certain. The CDR3 runs to 12 residues. Germline values: CDR1 SGHNT, CDR2 YENEEA. V dropped 3 bases and J dropped 10 bases, with 11 bases sitting between them. CDR3 nucleotides: TGTGCCAGCAGCTTGCCGGGCGGCGCGCAGTATTTT. Translated: CASSLPGGAQYF.

The CDR3 here is CASSLRNSGNTIYF. As DNA, the CDR3 is TGTGCCAGCAGTTTACGAAACTCTGGAAACACCATATATTTT. The chain employs TRBV6-5 and TRBJ1-3; D is unclear. V was pared by 4 bases and J by 0 bases, with 7 bases between. CDR1 is MNHEY, CDR2 SVGAGI, per germline. The CDR3 has 14 amino acids.

The chain couples TRBV5-5 to TRBJ2-3; TRBD1 matches at 8 bases. The germline V gene encodes CDR1 SGHKS and CDR2 YYEKEE (reference sequence). The CDR3 has 15 amino acids. J lost 2 bases, V lost 3 bases, and 5 bases had no gene match. In DNA, the CDR3 is TGTGCCAGCAGCTCGACAGGGGCTTTCACAGATACGCAGTATTTT. Its translation: CASSSTGAFTDTQYF.

The V gene is TRBV2, the J gene TRBJ2-1; 13 nucleotides agree with TRBD2. Germline values: CDR1 SNHLY, CDR2 FYNNEI. The CDR3 is 19 amino acids. J was trimmed by 0 bases and V by 2 bases; bases with no gene match: 7. CDR3 sequence reads: CASSEPTSGGAGSYNEQFF. The CDR3 DNA sequence: TGTGCCAGCAGTGAACCTACTAGCGGGGGGGCCGGCTCCTACAATGAGCAGTTCTTC.

The rearrangement links TRBV5-1 to TRBJ2-1; 11 bases are a match to TRBD2. The CDR3 has 20 amino acids. The trim removed 0 bases at V and 0 bases at J, leaving 11 bases unmatched. Germline CDR1 SGHRS, CDR2 YFSETQ. The CDR3 DNA reads as TGCGCCAGCAGCTTGGCCGGGGGACTAGCGGTGATCAGCTCCTACAATGAGCAGTTCTTC. This sequence encodes CASSLAGGLAVISSYNEQFF.

Only one count was recorded for this clone. The V call is TRBV6-5, the J call TRBJ1-1, with 8 bases that match TRBD1. The CDR3 runs 13 residues. Germline V gene sequence: CDR1 MNHEY, CDR2 SVGAGI. With 7 bases clipped from V and 1 base from J, the junction kept 2 bases outside the gene matches. The CDR3 sequence: CASKDRGNTEAFF. Written as DNA, the CDR3 is TGTGCCAGCAAAGACAGGGGGAACACTGAAGCTTTCTTT.

The gene calls are TRBV19 and TRBJ1-2; D is unclear. Germline V gene sequence: CDR1 LNHDA, CDR2 SQIVND (reference sequence). This CDR3 spans 15 amino acids. V was shortened by 2 bases and J by 7 bases, with 17 bases between the two germline ends. This CDR3 is CASSIKGSIQAGYTF. In DNA, the CDR3 is TGTGCCAGTAGTATAAAAGGGAGCATTCAGGCTGGCTACACCTTC. Looking up the rest from reference TRBV19 and TRBJ1-2 gives the full variable domain: DGGITQSPKYLFRKEGQNVTLSCEQNLNHDAMYWYRQDPGQGLRLIYYSQIVNDFQKGDIAEGYSVSREKKESFPLTVTSAQKNPTAFYLCASSIKGSIQAGYTFGSGTRLTVV.

The J gene is TRBJ2-7, the V gene TRBV18; no clear D. This CDR3 spans 14 amino acids. CDR1 KGHSH and CDR2 LQKENI come from the germline V gene. V gave up 6 bases and J gave up 1 base, with 13 bases separating them. Here the CDR3 DNA reads TGTGCCAGCTCTCCAACCCCCTCTTCCTACGAGCAGTACGTC. It encodes CASSPTPSSYEQYV.

Notes on this clone: At one end the junction does not follow the germline gene, possibly because of a read error. This chain links TRBV15 with TRBJ1-5; perhaps TRBD1 as D (6 bases). CDR3 length: 13 residues. Germline V lookup: CDR1 LNHNV, CDR2 YYDKDF (reference sequence). CDR3 nucleotides: TGTGCCATCAGCTGGGGGCCGAATCAGCCCCAGCATTTT. This codes for CAISWGPNQPQHF.

The chain has TRBV5-6 and TRBJ2-5; TRBD1 aligns across 7 bases. V gave up 4 bases and J gave up 3 bases; unmatched junction bases: 3. CDR1 and CDR2 (germline): SGHDT, YYEEEE. The CDR3 contains 13 residues. The CDR3 loop reads CASSQGTEETQYF. In DNA form, the CDR3 reads TGTGCCAGCAGCCAAGGGACAGAAGAGACCCAGTACTTC.

The chain uses TRBV20-1 and TRBJ2-3, with D possibly being TRBD2 (5 bases). Per germline, CDR1 DFQATT and CDR2 SNEGSKA (reference sequence). The ends were cut back, 3 bases at V and 2 bases at J, with 12 bases in the middle. The CDR3 contains 14 residues. The CDR3 DNA follows: TGCAGTGCTAGTGGGGAGACTCCCACAGATACGCAGTATTTT. Its protein product is CSASGETPTDTQYF.

The chain has TRBV4-3 and TRBJ2-1, with 7 nucleotides matching TRBD1. After removal of 4 bases from V and 3 bases from J, the junction contained 9 bases not matched to a gene. Germline loops: CDR1 LGHNA, CDR2 YSLEER. The CDR3 consists of 16 residues. CDR3 nucleotides: TGCGCCAGCAGCCGCGAGAGACAGGGACGCTACAATGAGCAGTTCTTC. As protein: CASSRERQGRYNEQFF.

The V and J genes are TRBV18 and TRBJ2-1; unclear D gene. The CDR3 has 13 amino acids. Trimming removed 0 bases from V and 9 bases from J, with 9 bases in between. CDR1 and CDR2 from the germline V gene are KGHSH and LQKENI. CDR3 sequence reads: CASSPPVRTEQFF. Written as DNA, the CDR3 is TGTGCCAGCTCACCACCGGTTCGTACTGAGCAGTTCTTC. The full variable domain, with the rest looked up from reference TRBV18 and TRBJ2-1, is NAGVMQNPRHLVRRRGQEARLRCSPMKGHSHVYWYRQLPEEGLKFMVYLQKENIIDESGMPKERFSAEFPKEGPSILRIQQVVRGDSAAYFCASSPPVRTEQFFGPGTRLTVL.